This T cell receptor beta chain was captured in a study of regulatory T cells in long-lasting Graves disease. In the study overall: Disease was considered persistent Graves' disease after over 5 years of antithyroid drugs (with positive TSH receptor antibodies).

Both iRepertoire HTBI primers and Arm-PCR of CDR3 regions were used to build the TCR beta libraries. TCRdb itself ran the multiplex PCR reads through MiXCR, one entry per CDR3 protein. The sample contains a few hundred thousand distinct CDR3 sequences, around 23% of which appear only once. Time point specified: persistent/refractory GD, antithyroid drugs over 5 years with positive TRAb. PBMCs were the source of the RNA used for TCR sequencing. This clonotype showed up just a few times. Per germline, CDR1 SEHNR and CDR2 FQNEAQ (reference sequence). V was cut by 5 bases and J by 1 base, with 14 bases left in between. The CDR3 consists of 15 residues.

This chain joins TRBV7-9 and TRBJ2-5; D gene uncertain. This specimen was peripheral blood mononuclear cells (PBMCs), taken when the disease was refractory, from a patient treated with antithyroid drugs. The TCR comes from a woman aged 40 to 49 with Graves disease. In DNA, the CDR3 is TGTGCCAGCAGCCAGGAATGGCAGCCCCAAGAGACCCAGTACTTC. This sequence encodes CASSQEWQPQETQYF.